This entry lists 14 T cell receptor beta chains sequenced from one sample in a study of control samples from healthy donors and cancer patients. Generated by immunoSEQ multiplex PCR, the TCRdb table keeps only in-frame clones and is missing some. This sample yields more than 100,000 clones, of which just under 90% are seen a single time; over 6.5% belongs to the top ten. Material: PBMCs. These receptor sequences come from a man aged 50 or older with head and neck cancer.

The chain recombines TRBV13 with TRBJ2-4; weak D call: TRBD1 (6 bases). The ends were cut back, 3 bases at V and 5 bases at J, with 11 bases in the middle. Germline-derived CDR1 and CDR2 are PRHDT and FYEKMQ (reference sequence). CDR3 length: 14 residues. The CDR3: CASSLSGTQNIQYF. CDR3 coding DNA: TGTGCCAGCAGCTTGTCCGGGACACAAAACATTCAGTACTTC.

The chain couples TRBV14 to TRBJ2-7; D gene uncertain. The V gene lost 1 base and the J gene lost 2 bases, with 15 bases spanning the gap. The CDR3 sequence is 16 residues long. Per the germline V gene, CDR1 is SGHDN and CDR2 is FVKESK. Here the CDR3 reads CASSQVKGGRTYEQYF. DNA of the CDR3: TGTGCCAGCAGCCAAGTTAAGGGTGGGCGGACCTACGAGCAGTACTTC. Together with reference TRBV14 and TRBJ2-7, the CDR3 gives the full variable domain: EAGVTQFPSHSVIEKGQTVTLRCDPISGHDNLYWYRRVMGKEIKFLLHFVKESKQDESGMPNNRFLAERTGGTYSTLKVQPAELEDSGVYFCASSQVKGGRTYEQYFGPGTRLTVT.

The chain carries TRBV3-1 (or the pseudogene TRBV3-2) and TRBJ2-5; D is perhaps TRBD1 or TRBD2 (5 bases each). The CDR3 covers 15 residues. Trimming left V 3 bases short and J 5 bases short, with 16 bases between. The germline V gene encodes CDR1 LGHDT and CDR2 YNNKEL (reference sequence). CDR3 sequence: CASSQLGPLVETQYF. In DNA, the CDR3 is TGTGCCAGCAGCCAGTTGGGACCACTGGTGGAGACCCAGTACTTC.

J is TRBJ2-1 and V is TRBV2; 10 nucleotides align to TRBD2. The CDR3 loop spans 15 amino acids. CDR1 SNHLY and CDR2 FYNNEI come from the germline V gene. V shed 6 bases and J 8 bases; nucleotides not matched to a gene: 10. The CDR3 DNA is TGTGCCAGCAGGTATGAGGCTAGCGGGAGCTATGAGCAGTTCTTC. Encoded protein: CASRYEASGSYEQFF.

DNA for the CDR3: TGCGCCAGCAGCCAAGGGTTGACTTTTGCAACTAATGAAAAACTGTTTTTT. This codes for CASSQGLTFATNEKLFF. The chain carries TRBV4-1 and TRBJ1-4; no definite D call. CDR1 is MGHRA and CDR2 is YSYEKL in the germline V gene. The CDR3 is made up of 17 amino acids. Trimming took off 1 base at V and 0 bases at J, with 12 bases between the two ends.

This chain connects TRBV30 to TRBJ1-2; D gene uncertain. This CDR3 region has 12 residues. Between the trimmed V and J ends, which lost 5 bases and 3 bases, there was a span of 10 bases. Germline lookup yields CDR1 GTSNPN and CDR2 SVGIG (reference sequence). Here the CDR3 DNA reads TGTGCCTGGTTTAGACTTGACTATGGCTACACCTTC. Amino acids: CAWFRLDYGYTF.

The chain employs TRBV3-1 (or the pseudogene TRBV3-2) and TRBJ2-5; maybe TRBD2 (6 bases). This CDR3 has 15 residues. The V gene lost 4 bases and the J gene lost 3 bases, with 15 bases spanning the gap. The germline CDR1 and CDR2 sequences are LGHDT and YNNKEL (reference sequence). CDR3 in DNA: TGTGCCAGCAGCCTTCCGGGACTCAGAGAAGAGACCCAGTACTTC. Residues: CASSLPGLREETQYF.

A single count supports this clone. The genes are TRBV29-1 and TRBJ2-5, with TRBD2 identical over 9 bases. This CDR3 has 17 residues. Per germline, CDR1 SQVTM and CDR2 ANQGSEA. The trim removed 8 bases at V and 0 bases at J, leaving 16 bases unmatched. The CDR3 reads CSITIQGTSGYQETQYF. The CDR3 region has the DNA TGCAGCATCACTATCCAGGGAACTAGCGGGTACCAAGAGACCCAGTACTTC.

The chain has TRBV6-5 and TRBJ1-3, with TRBD1 matching over 7 bases. Losses at the gene ends were 7 bases for V and 3 bases for J; bases not matched to a gene: 9. CDR3 length: 15 amino acids. Germline CDR1 and CDR2: MNHEY and SVGAGI. CDR3: CASTPGQVFGNTIYF. The CDR3 DNA sequence: TGTGCCAGCACCCCCGGACAGGTTTTTGGAAACACCATATATTTT.

The rearrangement uses TRBV11-2 and TRBJ1-6, with D possibly being TRBD1 (6 bases). This CDR3 region has 15 residues. Germline V gene lookup returns CDR1 SGHAT and CDR2 FQNNGV. V gave up 6 bases and J gave up 7 bases, with 16 bases separating them. The CDR3 nucleotides read TGTGCCAGCAGACCCGCCGCCACAGGGAATTCACCCCTCCACTTT. This codes for CASRPAATGNSPLHF.

V and J are TRBV7-2 and TRBJ1-2; D ambiguous. The germline V gene has CDR1 SGHTA and CDR2 FQGNSA. The CDR3 contains 13 residues. V was cut by 5 bases and J by 9 bases, with 16 bases left in between. The CDR3 is CASSPEWENSYTF. The CDR3 region has the DNA TGTGCCAGCAGCCCCGAGTGGGAGAATAGCTACACCTTC.

The CDR3: CANAQGPNTEAFF. The CDR3 coding sequence is TGTGCCAATGCACAAGGGCCGAACACTGAAGCTTTCTTT. The V gene is TRBV6-6, the J gene TRBJ1-1; D is unclear. Deletions cut 10 bases from V and 1 base from J, with 13 bases between. Germline-derived CDR1 and CDR2 are MNHNY and SVGAGI (reference sequence). The CDR3 contains 13 residues.

The CDR3 region has the DNA TGTGCCATCAGTGGGGCAGACAAAAACATTCAGTACTTC. Its protein product is CAISGADKNIQYF. V usage is TRBV10-3 and J usage is TRBJ2-4, with D hard to call. V shed 4 bases and J shed 3 bases, with 7 bases lying between them. The germline CDR1 and CDR2 sequences are ENHRY and SYGVKD. The CDR3 runs 13 residues.

The chain uses TRBV10-3 and TRBJ2-3; 7 bases align to TRBD1. CDR1 ENHRY and CDR2 SYGVKD come from the germline V gene. The CDR3 is made up of 15 amino acids. The V gene end was trimmed by 0 bases and the J gene end by 5 bases; junction bases not matched to a gene: 5. The CDR3 protein is CAISESTGAGDTQYF. CDR3 DNA: TGTGCCATCAGTGAGTCCACAGGGGCAGGAGATACGCAGTATTTT.